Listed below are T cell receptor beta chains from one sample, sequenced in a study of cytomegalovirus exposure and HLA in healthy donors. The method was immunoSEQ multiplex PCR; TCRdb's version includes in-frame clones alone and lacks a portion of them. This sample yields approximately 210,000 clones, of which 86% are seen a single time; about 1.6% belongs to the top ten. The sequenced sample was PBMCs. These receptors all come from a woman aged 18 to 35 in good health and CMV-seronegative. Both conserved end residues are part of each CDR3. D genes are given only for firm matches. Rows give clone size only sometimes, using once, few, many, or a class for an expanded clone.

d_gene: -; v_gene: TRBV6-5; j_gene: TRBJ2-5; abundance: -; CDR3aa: CASSTRRQDGTQYF; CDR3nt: TGTGCCAGCAGTACCCGTCGACAGGATGGGACCCAGTACTTC
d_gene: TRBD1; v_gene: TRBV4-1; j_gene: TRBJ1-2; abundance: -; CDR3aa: CASSQPLRTGGLGYTF; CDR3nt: TGCGCCAGCAGCCAACCGTTGAGGACAGGGGGCCTTGGCTACACCTTC
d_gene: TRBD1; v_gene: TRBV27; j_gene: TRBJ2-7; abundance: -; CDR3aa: CASSLQGAHEQYF; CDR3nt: TGTGCCAGCAGTTTACAGGGGGCCCACGAGCAGTACTTC
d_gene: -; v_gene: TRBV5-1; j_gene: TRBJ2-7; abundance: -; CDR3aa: CASSRSGDSYEQYF; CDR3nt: TGCGCCAGCAGCAGGTCAGGGGACTCCTACGAGCAGTACTTC
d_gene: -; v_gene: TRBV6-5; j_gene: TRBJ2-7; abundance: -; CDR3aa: CASSPPGEQYF; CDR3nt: TGTGCCAGCAGCCCCCCCGGCGAGCAGTACTTC
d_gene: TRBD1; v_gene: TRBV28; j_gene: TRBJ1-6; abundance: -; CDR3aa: CASSLSYTPRDRGYSPLHF; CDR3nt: TGTGCCAGCAGTTTATCCTATACACCCCGGGACAGGGGATATTCACCCCTCCACTTT
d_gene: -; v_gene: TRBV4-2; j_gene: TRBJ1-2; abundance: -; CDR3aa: CASSQDQKVRPVTPYGYTF; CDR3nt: TGTGCCAGCAGCCAAGATCAAAAAGTGAGGCCCGTTACGCCCTATGGCTACACCTTC
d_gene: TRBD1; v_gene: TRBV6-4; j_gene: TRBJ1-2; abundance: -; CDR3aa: CASSGDSQNYGYTF; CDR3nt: TGTGCCAGCAGCGGGGACAGCCAGAACTATGGCTACACCTTC
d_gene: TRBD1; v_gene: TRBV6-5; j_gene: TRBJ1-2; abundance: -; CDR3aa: CASSYSRQGVHYGYTF; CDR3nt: TGTGCCAGCAGTTACTCCCGACAGGGTGTTCACTATGGCTACACCTTC
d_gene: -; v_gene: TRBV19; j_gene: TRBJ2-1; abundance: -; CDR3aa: CASRPGSLHNEQFF; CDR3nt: TGTGCCAGTAGGCCCGGGTCCCTTCACAATGAGCAGTTCTTC
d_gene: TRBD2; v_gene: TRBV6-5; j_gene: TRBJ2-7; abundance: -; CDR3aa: CASSYQAGMNEQYF; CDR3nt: TGTGCCAGCAGTTATCAAGCGGGAATGAACGAGCAGTACTTC
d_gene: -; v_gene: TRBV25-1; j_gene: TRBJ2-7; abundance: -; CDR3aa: CASSESQLPPYEQYF; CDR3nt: TGTGCCAGCAGTGAATCCCAACTACCCCCCTACGAGCAGTACTTC
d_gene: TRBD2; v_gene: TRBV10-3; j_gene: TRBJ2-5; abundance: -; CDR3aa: CATNGGLAGGQETQYF; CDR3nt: TGTGCCACCAATGGGGGGCTAGCGGGAGGACAAGAGACCCAGTACTTC
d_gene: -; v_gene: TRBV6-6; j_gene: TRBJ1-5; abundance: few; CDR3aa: CASSFRGSEPQHF; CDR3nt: TGTGCCAGCAGCTTCAGGGGAAGTGAGCCCCAGCATTTT
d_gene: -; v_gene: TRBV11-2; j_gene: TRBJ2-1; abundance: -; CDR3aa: CASSLEGASLNEQFF; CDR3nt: TGTGCCAGCAGCTTAGAGGGGGCTAGCTTAAATGAGCAGTTCTTC
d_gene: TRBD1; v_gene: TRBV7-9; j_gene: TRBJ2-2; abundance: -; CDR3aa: CASSLGTGRNTGELFF; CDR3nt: TGTGCCAGCAGCTTAGGGACAGGGAGAAACACCGGGGAGCTGTTTTTT
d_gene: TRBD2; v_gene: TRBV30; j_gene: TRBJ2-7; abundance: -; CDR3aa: CAWKALAGASYEQYF; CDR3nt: TGTGCCTGGAAAGCACTAGCGGGGGCCTCCTACGAGCAGTACTTC
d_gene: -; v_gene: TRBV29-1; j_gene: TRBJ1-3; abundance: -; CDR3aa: CSVVSVLSTSGNTIYF; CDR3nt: TGCAGCGTTGTAAGTGTCCTATCTACCTCTGGAAACACCATATATTTT
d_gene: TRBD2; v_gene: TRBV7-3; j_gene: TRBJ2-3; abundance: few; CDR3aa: CASSQTSVDTQYF; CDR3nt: TGTGCCAGCAGCCAGACTAGCGTAGATACGCAGTATTTT
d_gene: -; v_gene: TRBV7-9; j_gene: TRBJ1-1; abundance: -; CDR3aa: CASSFSSAEAFF; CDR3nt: TGTGCCAGCAGCTTTAGTTCCGCTGAAGCTTTCTTT
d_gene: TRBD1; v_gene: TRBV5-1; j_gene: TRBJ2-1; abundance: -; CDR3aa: CASSFRTGNSNEQFF; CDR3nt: TGCGCCAGCAGCTTTAGGACAGGGAACTCCAATGAGCAGTTCTTC
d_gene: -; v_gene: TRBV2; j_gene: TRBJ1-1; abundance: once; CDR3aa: CASRGRGENTEAFF; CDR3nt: TGTGCCAGCAGGGGCCGGGGGGAGAACACTGAAGCTTTCTTT
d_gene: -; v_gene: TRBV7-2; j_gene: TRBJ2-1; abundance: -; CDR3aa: CASSLDGFRDEQFF; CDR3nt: TGTGCCAGCAGCTTAGACGGGTTTCGCGATGAGCAGTTCTTC
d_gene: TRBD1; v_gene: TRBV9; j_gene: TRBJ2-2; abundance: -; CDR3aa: CASSVGDRGNTGELFF; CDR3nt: TGTGCCAGCAGCGTAGGGGACAGGGGGAACACCGGGGAGCTGTTTTTT
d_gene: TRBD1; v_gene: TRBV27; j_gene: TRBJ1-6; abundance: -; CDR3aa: CASGITSTGGSGYSPLHF; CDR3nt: TGTGCCAGCGGCATTACATCGACAGGGGGCAGTGGATATTCACCCCTCCACTTT
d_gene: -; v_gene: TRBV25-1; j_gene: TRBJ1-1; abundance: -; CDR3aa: CASSGQVDTEAFF; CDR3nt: TGTGCCTCGTCAGGGCAGGTGGACACTGAAGCTTTCTTT
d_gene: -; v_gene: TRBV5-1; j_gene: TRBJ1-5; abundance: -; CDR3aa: CASSLSSNQPQHF; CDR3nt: TGCGCCAGCAGCTTGAGCAGCAATCAGCCCCAGCATTTT
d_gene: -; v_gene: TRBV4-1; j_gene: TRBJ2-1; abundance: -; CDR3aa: CASSQDFGQGRRAYNEQFF; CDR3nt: TGCGCCAGCAGCCAAGATTTCGGGCAGGGTAGGAGGGCCTACAATGAGCAGTTCTTC
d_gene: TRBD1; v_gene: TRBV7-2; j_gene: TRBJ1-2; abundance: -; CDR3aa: CASSLRWLGTGEGGYTF; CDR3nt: TGTGCCAGCAGCTTAAGATGGTTGGGAACAGGGGAAGGTGGCTACACCTTC
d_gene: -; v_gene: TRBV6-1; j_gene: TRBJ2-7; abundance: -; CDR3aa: CASSEFGGYEQYF; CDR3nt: TGTGCCAGCAGTGAGTTTGGCGGCTACGAGCAGTACTTC
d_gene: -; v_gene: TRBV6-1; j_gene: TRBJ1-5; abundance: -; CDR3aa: CASSERLGARSNQPQHF; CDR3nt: TGTGCCAGCAGTGAACGATTAGGGGCGAGGAGCAATCAGCCCCAGCATTTT
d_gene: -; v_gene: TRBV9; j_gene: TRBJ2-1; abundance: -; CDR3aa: CASSAFGLTSPYNEQFF; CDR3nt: TGTGCCAGCAGCGCCTTCGGACTAACCTCCCCCTACAATGAGCAGTTCTTC
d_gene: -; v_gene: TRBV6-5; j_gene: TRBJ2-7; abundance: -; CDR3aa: CASSYSPSGSDYEQYF; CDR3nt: TGTGCCAGCAGTTACTCTCCATCCGGGAGCGACTACGAGCAGTACTTC
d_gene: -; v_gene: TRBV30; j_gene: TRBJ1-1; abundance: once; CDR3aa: CAWRETPNAEAFF; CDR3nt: TGTGCCTGGAGAGAAACACCAAACGCTGAAGCTTTCTTT
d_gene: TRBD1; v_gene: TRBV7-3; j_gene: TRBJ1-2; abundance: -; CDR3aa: CASSPNPGQGVYGYTF; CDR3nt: TGTGCCAGCAGCCCAAACCCAGGACAGGGGGTCTATGGCTACACCTTC
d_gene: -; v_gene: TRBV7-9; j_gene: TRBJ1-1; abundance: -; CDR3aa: CASSLLFAEEAFF; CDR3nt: TGTGCCAGCAGCTTACTTTTTGCGGAGGAAGCTTTCTTT
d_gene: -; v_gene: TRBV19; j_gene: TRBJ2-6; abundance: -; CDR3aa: CASSIPGQFSSGANVLTF; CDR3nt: TGTGCCAGTAGTATCCCTGGACAGTTTTCCTCTGGGGCCAACGTCCTGACTTTC
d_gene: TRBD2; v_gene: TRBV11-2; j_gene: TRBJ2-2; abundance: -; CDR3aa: CASSLVAGATGELFF; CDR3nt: TGTGCCAGCAGCTTAGTAGCGGGAGCGACCGGGGAGCTGTTTTTT
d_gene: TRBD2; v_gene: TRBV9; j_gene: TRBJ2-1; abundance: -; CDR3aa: CASSALLAGGASAYNEQFF; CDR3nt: TGTGCCAGCAGCGCGTTACTAGCGGGAGGCGCATCGGCCTACAATGAGCAGTTCTTC
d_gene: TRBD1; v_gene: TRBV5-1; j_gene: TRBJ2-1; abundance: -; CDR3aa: CASSGRQGLSYNEQFF; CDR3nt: TGCGCCAGCAGCGGACGACAGGGTTTATCCTACAATGAGCAGTTCTTC
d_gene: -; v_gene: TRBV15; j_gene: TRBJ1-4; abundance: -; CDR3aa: CATSRLFATNEKLFF; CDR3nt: TGTGCCACCAGCAGATTATTTGCAACTAATGAAAAACTGTTTTTT